The clone carrying this TCR beta chain came up once. Its specificity is not known. Using immunoSEQ multiplex PCR, the repertoire was profiled, and TCRdb retains in-frame clones only, with some absent. Found here are 1,400,000 or so clones, approximately 98.5% of them singletons; the top ten hold around 0.38%. This entry belongs to a study of shared clonotypes between healthy human individuals. Study-wide points: Few donors limited the genetic and exposure-history diversity represented.

Sample: naive CD4+ T cells sorted from blood. The subset here: CD45RA+ positively selected. This receptor was identified in a man aged 25-45 years in good health.

CDR3 DNA sequence: TGTGCCGGACAGGGGGCAACTGAAGCTTTCTTT. It translates to CAGQGATEAFF. This chain joins TRBV30 and TRBJ1-1; 11 nucleotides align to TRBD1. V was pared by 8 bases and J by 5 bases, with 1 base of the junction left unmatched. Germline V gives CDR1 GTSNPN, CDR2 SVGIG (reference sequence). The CDR3 runs 11 residues.